The 18 T cell receptor beta chains listed next were all sequenced from one sample in a study of T cells in Graves' hyperthyroidism and ophthalmopathy. Template material for amplifying TCR beta CDR3 regions consisted of RNA transcripts. The HTBI primer set served for first-round RT-PCR of the TCR CDR3. Via MiXCR, TCRdb re-called the multiplex PCR reads, giving one row per CDR3 protein. The sample shows 490,000 or so distinct CDR3 sequences, under 25% of them seen only once. The source material was blood. These receptors all stem from a woman between 70 and 85 years old with Graves' ophthalmopathy.

Only a few counts were recorded for this clonotype. The gene calls are TRBV18 and TRBJ2-4, with 8 bases fitting TRBD1. The CDR3 spans 14 residues. Germline trimming cut 2 bases from V and 6 bases from J; bases unmatched to any gene: 3. Germline assignment: CDR1 KGHSH and CDR2 LQKENI. The CDR3 sequence is CASSPTGGRNIQYF. In nucleotides, the CDR3 is TGTGCCAGCTCACCAACAGGGGGTAGAAACATTCAGTACTTC.

The table lists this clonotype with many counts. In nucleotides, the CDR3 is TGTGCCAGCAGGGGACAGCCAAATGAAAAACTGTTTTTT. The encoded protein is CASRGQPNEKLFF. The V and J genes are TRBV2 and TRBJ1-4, with 7 bases fitting TRBD1. The CDR3 has 13 residues. The V gene's germline CDR1 is SNHLY and CDR2 FYNNEI. V shed 6 bases, J shed 5 bases, and the junction held 3 bases outside the gene matches. The variable domain in full, with the rest retrieved from reference TRBV2 and TRBJ1-4, is EPEVTQTPSHQVTQMGQEVILRCVPISNHLYFYWYRQILGQKVEFLVSFYNNEISEKSEIFDDQFSVERPDGSNFTLKIRSTKLEDSAMYFCASRGQPNEKLFFGSGTQLSVL.

The sample holds a few counts of this clonotype. The chain is built from TRBV29-1 and TRBJ2-1; D may correspond to TRBD1 or TRBD2 (5 bases each). Germline V CDR1 and CDR2: SQVTM, ANQGSEA. CDR3 length: 14 residues. Between the trimmed V and J ends, which lost 4 bases and 6 bases, there was a span of 16 bases. The CDR3 DNA reads as TGCAGCGTTGGGGATGGGGGATACTTCAATGAGCAGTTCTTC. Residues: CSVGDGGYFNEQFF.

V and J are TRBV9 and TRBJ1-1; D perhaps matches TRBD1 (6 bases). This CDR3 is 14 amino acids long. V gave up 6 bases and J gave up 0 bases, with 12 bases separating them. The germline V gene encodes CDR1 SGDLS and CDR2 YYNGEE. CDR3 protein: CASTPGDMNTEAFF. The CDR3 DNA is TGTGCCAGCACCCCTGGGGACATGAACACTGAAGCTTTCTTT.

This clonotype turned up a few times. The V and J genes are TRBV12-3 or TRBV12-4 and TRBJ1-2; unclear D gene. V was shortened by 5 bases and J by 6 bases, with 19 bases between the two germline ends. This CDR3 spans 15 amino acids. CDR3 loop: CASSLLNLNSNGYTF. CDR3 bases: TGTGCCAGCAGTCTACTCAATTTAAACTCGAATGGCTACACCTTC.

This clonotype was seen ten or more times. The chain is built from TRBV12-3 or TRBV12-4 and TRBJ2-1; 11 nucleotides match TRBD2. J lost 9 bases, V lost 5 bases, and 15 bases had no gene match. The CDR3 consists of 17 residues. The CDR3 region is CASSPPGLAVPSGEQFF. Written as DNA, the CDR3 is TGTGCCAGCAGTCCGCCGGGACTAGCGGTACCTTCGGGTGAGCAGTTCTTC.

V gene TRBV7-3 combines with J gene TRBJ2-3; D is unresolved. The CDR3 consists of 14 residues. The V end lost 5 bases, the J end lost 2 bases, and 11 bases lay between the germline ends. Germline V CDR1 and CDR2: SGHTA, FQGTGA. CDR3 sequence (DNA): TGTGCCAGCAGCATTAATCCGTTCACAGATACGCAGTATTTT. Translating it yields CASSINPFTDTQYF.

This chain joins TRBV11-2 and TRBJ2-7; 7 nucleotides align to TRBD1. Germline CDR1 SGHAT, CDR2 FQNNGV. With V trimmed by 4 bases and J by 5 bases, 8 bases remained unmatched. There are 14 residues in the CDR3. The CDR3 loop reads CASSSLQGINEQYV. The CDR3 DNA reads as TGTGCCAGCAGCTCTCTACAGGGGATCAACGAGCAGTACGTC.

The J gene is TRBJ2-1, the V gene TRBV3-1; a possible D gene is TRBD2 (6 bases). Trimming pared 4 bases from V and 0 bases from J, leaving 10 bases between. CDR3 length: 15 amino acids. CDR1 and CDR2 (germline): LGHDT, YNNKEL (reference sequence). The chain's CDR3 is CASSRRGNSYNEQFF. The CDR3 bases are TGTGCCAGCAGCCGGCGGGGAAACTCCTACAATGAGCAGTTCTTC.

The DNA of the CDR3 is TGCGCCAGCAGCCAAGACGCCCGTTGGAACACTGAAGCTTTCTTT. It translates to CASSQDARWNTEAFF. The rearrangement links TRBV4-1 to TRBJ1-1, with no clear D. V was cut by 0 bases and J by 1 base, with 9 bases left in between. CDR1 and CDR2 from the germline V gene are MGHRA and YSYEKL. This CDR3 contains 15 residues.

A few counts support this clonotype. The CDR3 reads CAWREGSYQETQYF. As DNA, the CDR3 is TGTGCCTGGAGAGAAGGCTCTTACCAAGAGACCCAGTACTTC. This chain uses TRBV30 with TRBJ2-5; no clear D gene. The CDR3 consists of 14 residues. Germline V gene sequence: CDR1 GTSNPN, CDR2 SVGIG (reference sequence). The V end lost 3 bases, the J end lost 0 bases, and 11 bases lay between the germline ends.

This clonotype was counted only a few times. This chain links TRBV6-2 or TRBV6-3 with TRBJ2-3; D might be TRBD1 (5 bases). The V gene's germline CDR1 is MNHEY and CDR2 SVGEGT. V was trimmed by 4 bases and J by 6 bases, leaving 11 bases between them. This CDR3 contains 13 residues. The DNA of the CDR3 is TGTGCCAGCAGTTTTCAGGGTCGGGATACGCAGTATTTT. Its protein is CASSFQGRDTQYF.

Many counts were recorded for this clonotype. The chain couples TRBV28 to TRBJ2-3; 11 bases map to TRBD2. V was pared by 2 bases and J by 4 bases, with 5 bases of the junction left unmatched. This CDR3 region has 16 residues. The germline V gene has CDR1 MDHEN and CDR2 SYDVKM. CDR3: CASSLTSGGLADTQYF. CDR3 DNA: TGTGCCAGCAGTTTAACTAGCGGGGGACTAGCAGATACGCAGTATTTT.

The table lists this clonotype with many counts. The chain couples TRBV2 to TRBJ2-3; 7 positions match TRBD1. This CDR3 contains 14 residues. Germline-derived CDR1 and CDR2 are SNHLY and FYNNEI. Trimming cost V 4 bases and J 3 bases; bases outside gene matches: 4. DNA for the CDR3: TGTGCCAGCAGTGCGTACAGGGGTACAGATACGCAGTATTTT. It yields the protein CASSAYRGTDTQYF.

This rearrangement joins TRBV28 to TRBJ1-4, with D unclear. The CDR3 runs to 12 residues. Germline V gene lookup returns CDR1 MDHEN and CDR2 SYDVKM. V lost 6 bases to trimming and J lost 12 bases, with 14 bases between them. This CDR3 is CASRPRTGQLFF. CDR3 nucleotide sequence: TGTGCCAGCAGACCGAGGACGGGTCAACTGTTTTTT.

J is TRBJ1-2 and V is TRBV3-1; D not resolved. The ends were cut back, 4 bases at V and 7 bases at J, with 13 bases in the middle. Germline V CDR1 and CDR2: LGHDT, YNNKEL (reference sequence). CDR3 length equals 13 residues. The CDR3 spells CASSPRAPVGYTF. The CDR3 DNA reads as TGTGCCAGCAGCCCCCGGGCCCCAGTTGGCTACACCTTC.

The chain joins TRBV6-1 to TRBJ2-7; D unclear. This CDR3 spans 13 amino acids. Per germline, CDR1 MNHNS and CDR2 SASEGT. The V gene lost 6 bases and the J gene lost 2 bases, with 11 bases spanning the gap. For the CDR3, the DNA is TGTGCCAGCAGAGCAGGACGGCCCTACGAGCAGTACTTC. This gives the protein CASRAGRPYEQYF.

This sequence joins TRBV24-1 and TRBJ2-5; a weak D match, TRBD2 (5 bases). Germline V gives CDR1 KGHDR, CDR2 SFDVKD. Deletions cut 1 base from V and 5 bases from J, with 10 bases between. CDR3 length: 14 amino acids. The CDR3 DNA sequence: TGTGCCACCAGTGATTTTGGCCGAGGGGAGACCCAGTACTTC. This sequence encodes CATSDFGRGETQYF.